A single sample is the source of the 18 T cell receptor beta chains below, sequenced in a study of a mutant IDH1 vaccine in newly diagnosed glioma. Sequenced by immunoSEQ multiplex PCR; TCRdb stores in-frame clones only, minus some. The repertoire holds roughly 70,000 clones, with approximately 86% as singletons. Noted time point: baseline, week 1 (first vaccination visit). Treatment indicated: pre-vaccination baseline after standard-of-care therapy. The material was PBMCs, obtained from a glioma patient treated with radiotherapy, temozolomide or both. These receptors originate from a man aged 25 to 45 with glioma.

The rearrangement links TRBV5-1 to TRBJ2-7, with D perhaps TRBD1 (5 bases). Trimming removed 0 bases at V and 1 base at J, with 11 bases between. CDR3 length equals 15 residues. CDR1 and CDR2 from the germline V gene are SGHRS and YFSETQ. The CDR3 sequence: CASSLAGLLSYEQYF. The CDR3 nucleotides read TGCGCCAGCAGCTTGGCAGGGCTCCTATCCTACGAGCAGTACTTC.

CDR3 DNA: TGTGCCAGCAAACCTACAGGGGGCCTGAACACTGAAGCTTTCTTT. It codes for CASKPTGGLNTEAFF. The J gene is TRBJ1-1, the V gene TRBV2, with 9 nucleotides matching TRBD1. Germline V gene sequence: CDR1 SNHLY, CDR2 FYNNEI. The CDR3 consists of 15 residues. J gave up 0 bases and V 7 bases, and 6 bases lay outside the gene matches.

V usage is TRBV27 and J usage is TRBJ1-5, with 7 bases lining up with TRBD1. The CDR3 has 15 amino acids. The V segment lost 2 bases and the J segment 3 bases; nucleotides outside the gene matches: 4. Germline CDR1 reads MNHEY; CDR2 reads SMNVEV (reference sequence). CDR3 sequence (DNA): TGTGCCAGCAGTTTAAGGGGGCGCGCCAATCAGCCCCAGCATTTT. Translation: CASSLRGRANQPQHF.

The rearrangement uses TRBV5-1 and TRBJ1-1; 8 positions match TRBD1. Germline V gene data show CDR1 as SGHRS and CDR2 as YFSETQ. The CDR3 consists of 15 residues. The J segment lost 1 base and the V segment lost 4 bases, leaving 6 bases of the junction unmatched. The CDR3 bases are TGCGCCAGCAGCCCACAGGGGGTCTCGAACACTGAAGCTTTCTTT. Translated: CASSPQGVSNTEAFF.

The chain is built from TRBV5-4 and TRBJ1-4; the D is unclear. The length of the CDR3 is 14 residues. Per germline, CDR1 SGHNT and CDR2 YYREEE (reference sequence). Trimming took off 1 base at V and 6 bases at J, with 10 bases between the two ends. This CDR3 is CASSLTQSDEKLFF. Here the CDR3 DNA reads TGTGCCAGCAGCTTGACCCAGTCTGATGAAAAACTGTTTTTT.

This chain uses TRBV6-1 with TRBJ1-2, with D perhaps matching TRBD1 (5 bases). Germline lookup yields CDR1 MNHNS and CDR2 SASEGT. The CDR3 sequence is 16 residues long. V lost 1 base, J lost 3 bases, and 15 bases lay in between. The CDR3 protein is CASSEVLGGYDYGYTF. The DNA for the CDR3 is TGTGCCAGCAGTGAAGTTCTTGGGGGGTACGACTATGGCTACACCTTC.

This clone appeared a few times. The V call is TRBV6-4, the J call TRBJ2-3; 8 bases are shared with TRBD2. CDR1 and CDR2 (germline): MRHNA, SNTAGT. This CDR3 is 14 amino acids long. The V and J ends lost 2 bases and 4 bases, in that order; junction bases with no gene match: 2. This chain's CDR3 is CASSDAGGADTQYF. The CDR3 coding sequence is TGTGCCAGCAGTGACGCGGGGGGAGCAGATACGCAGTATTTT.

The rearrangement uses TRBV2 and TRBJ1-1; 10 bases match TRBD1. The CDR3 has 19 amino acids. Germline CDR1 SNHLY, CDR2 FYNNEI. Trimming cost V 0 bases and J 3 bases; bases outside gene matches: 13. This CDR3 reads CASSEADRGGWGLDTEAFF. The CDR3 DNA is TGTGCCAGCAGTGAAGCGGACAGGGGGGGATGGGGTTTGGACACTGAAGCTTTCTTT.

This clone has only one observation. The J gene is TRBJ2-1, the V gene TRBV29-1; 12 bases are a match to TRBD2. Unmatched junction bases numbered 5, after V lost 7 bases and J lost 4 bases. Germline CDR1 is SQVTM and CDR2 is ANQGSEA. The CDR3 runs to 14 residues. The CDR3 spells CSANGLAGYNEQFF. Written as DNA, the CDR3 is TGCAGCGCTAACGGACTAGCGGGGTACAATGAGCAGTTCTTC.

The V gene is TRBV15, the J gene TRBJ1-3; no firm D call. Per the germline V gene, CDR1 is LNHNV and CDR2 is YYDKDF (reference sequence). CDR3 length: 17 amino acids. V was clipped by 0 bases and J by 0 bases, with 12 bases between them. DNA for the CDR3: TGTGCCACCAGCAGAGATTTGGCCCCGAGCTCTGGAAACACCATATATTTT. Residues: CATSRDLAPSSGNTIYF.

In the case of this clone: The same CDR3 is also encoded by other DNA sequences in this sample. The J gene is TRBJ2-5, the V gene TRBV5-1, with 9 nucleotides matching TRBD1. The CDR3 length is 15 residues. V was pared by 6 bases and J by 5 bases, with 11 bases of the junction left unmatched. Germline assignment: CDR1 SGHRS and CDR2 YFSETQ. In nucleotides, the CDR3 is TGCGCCAGCATAAATCTCGGGACAGGGCAGGAGACCCAGTACTTC. Translation: CASINLGTGQETQYF.

The chain uses TRBV15 and TRBJ1-4; 7 bases are shared with TRBD1. Germline trimming cut 7 bases from V and 8 bases from J; bases unmatched to any gene: 4. This CDR3 is built from 12 residues. In germline, CDR1 is LNHNV, CDR2 YYDKDF (reference sequence). This CDR3 is CATTTGVEKLFF. CDR3 bases: TGTGCCACCACCACAGGGGTCGAAAAACTGTTTTTT.

This chain uses TRBV19 with TRBJ1-5; D is possibly TRBD1 (6 bases). The ends were cut back, 5 bases at V and 0 bases at J, with 20 bases in the middle. CDR3 length: 18 residues. Germline V lookup: CDR1 LNHDA, CDR2 SQIVND (reference sequence). CDR3 sequence (DNA): TGTGCCAGTAGTTCGACAGGCAAGAGATTCCATAGCAATCAGCCCCAGCATTTT. The encoded protein is CASSSTGKRFHSNQPQHF.

The chain carries TRBV4-2 and TRBJ2-1, with 15 bases matching TRBD2. The V and J ends lost 0 bases and 7 bases, in that order; junction bases with no gene match: 1. This CDR3 has 16 residues. Germline V gene data show CDR1 as LGHNA and CDR2 as YNFKEQ. CDR3: CASSQEGTSGGNEQFF. The CDR3 DNA follows: TGTGCCAGCAGCCAAGAGGGGACTAGCGGGGGGAATGAGCAGTTCTTC.

The V call is TRBV5-1, the J call TRBJ2-1; D remains ambiguous. CDR3 size: 16 residues. The V and J ends lost 4 bases and 2 bases respectively, with 16 bases between them. CDR1 and CDR2 (germline): SGHRS, YFSETQ. Here the CDR3 reads CASSGTAFMTYNEQFF. CDR3 bases: TGCGCCAGCAGCGGAACAGCATTTATGACCTACAATGAGCAGTTCTTC.

This clone has a handful of counts. This chain connects TRBV11-3 to TRBJ2-7; D call uncertain. Germline V lookup: CDR1 SGHNT, CDR2 YENEEA. The CDR3 is 13 residues long. V was pared by 2 bases and J by 1 base, with 6 bases between. The CDR3 bases are TGTGCCAGCAGCTTATCTCGGTCCTACGAGCAGTACTTC. This sequence encodes CASSLSRSYEQYF. Full variable domain (rest looked up from reference TRBV11-3 and TRBJ2-7): EAGVVQSPRYKIIEKKQPVAFWCNPISGHNTLYWYLQNLGQGPELLIRYENEEAVDDSQLPKDRFSAERLKGVDSTLKIQPAELGDSAVYLCASSLSRSYEQYFGPGTRLTVT.

This clone has just one count. V gene TRBV7-9 combines with J gene TRBJ2-7; D gene unclear. CDR1 and CDR2 (germline): SEHNR, FQNEAQ (reference sequence). Trimming took off 5 bases at V and 4 bases at J, with 9 bases between the two ends. CDR3 length: 12 amino acids. The chain's CDR3 is CASSVHGYEQYF. DNA of the CDR3: TGTGCCAGCAGCGTACACGGATACGAGCAGTACTTC. The full variable domain, with the rest looked up from reference TRBV7-9 and TRBJ2-7, is DTGVSQNPRHKITKRGQNVTFRCDPISEHNRLYWYRQTLGQGPEFLTYFQNEAQLEKSRLLSDRFSAERPKGSFSTLEIQRTEQGDSAMYLCASSVHGYEQYFGPGTRLTVT.

J is TRBJ2-2 and V is TRBV27; D is perhaps TRBD1 or TRBD2 (7 bases each). The germline CDR1 and CDR2 sequences are MNHEY and SMNVEV (reference sequence). This CDR3 is 15 amino acids long. Trimming cost V 6 bases and J 6 bases, with 17 bases left between them. DNA of the CDR3: TGTGCCAGCAGACTATGGGGGAGGGGGCCCGGGGAGCTGTTTTTT. This encodes CASRLWGRGPGELFF.